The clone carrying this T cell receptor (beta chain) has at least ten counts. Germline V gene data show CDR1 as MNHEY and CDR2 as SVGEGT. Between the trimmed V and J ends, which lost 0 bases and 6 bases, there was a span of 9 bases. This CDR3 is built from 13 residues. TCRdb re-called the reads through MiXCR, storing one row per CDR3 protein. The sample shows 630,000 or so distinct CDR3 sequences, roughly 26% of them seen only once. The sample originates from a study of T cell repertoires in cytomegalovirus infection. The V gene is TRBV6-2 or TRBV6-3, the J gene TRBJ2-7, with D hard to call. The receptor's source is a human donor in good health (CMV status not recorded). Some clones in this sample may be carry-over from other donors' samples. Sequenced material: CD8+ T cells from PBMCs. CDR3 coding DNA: TGTGCCAGCAGTTACTCTATCCTCGGCGAGCAGTACTTC. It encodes CASSYSILGEQYF.